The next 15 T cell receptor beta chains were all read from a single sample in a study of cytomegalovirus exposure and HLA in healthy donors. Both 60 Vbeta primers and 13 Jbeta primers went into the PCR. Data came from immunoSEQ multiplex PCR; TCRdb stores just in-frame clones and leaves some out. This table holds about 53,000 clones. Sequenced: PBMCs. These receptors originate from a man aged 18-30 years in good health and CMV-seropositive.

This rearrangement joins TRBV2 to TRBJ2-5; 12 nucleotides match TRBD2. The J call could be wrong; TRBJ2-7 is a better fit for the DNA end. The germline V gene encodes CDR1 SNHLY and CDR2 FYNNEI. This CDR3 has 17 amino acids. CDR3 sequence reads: CASTPRLAGVSRYEQYF. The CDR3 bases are TGTGCCAGCACTCCACGACTAGCGGGAGTCTCCAGGTACGAGCAGTACTTC.

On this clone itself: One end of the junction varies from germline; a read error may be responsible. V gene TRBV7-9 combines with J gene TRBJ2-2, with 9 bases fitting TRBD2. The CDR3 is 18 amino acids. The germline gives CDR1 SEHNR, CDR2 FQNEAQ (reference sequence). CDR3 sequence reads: CAGSLGGSGRANTGELFF. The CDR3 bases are TGTGCCGGCAGCTTAGGCGGTAGCGGGAGAGCGAACACCGGGGAGCTGTTTTTT. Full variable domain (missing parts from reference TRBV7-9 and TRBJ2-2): DTGVSQNPRHKITKRGQNVTFRCDPISEHNRLYWYRQTLGQGPEFLTYFQNEAQLEKSRLLSDRFSAERPKGSFSTLEIQRTEQGDSAMYLCAGSLGGSGRANTGELFFGEGSRLTVL.

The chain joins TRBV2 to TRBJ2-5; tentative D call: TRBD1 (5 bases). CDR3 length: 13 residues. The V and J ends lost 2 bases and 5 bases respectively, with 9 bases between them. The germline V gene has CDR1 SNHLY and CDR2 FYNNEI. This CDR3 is CASSERGGETQYF. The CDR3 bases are TGTGCCAGCAGTGAAAGGGGTGGTGAGACCCAGTACTTC.

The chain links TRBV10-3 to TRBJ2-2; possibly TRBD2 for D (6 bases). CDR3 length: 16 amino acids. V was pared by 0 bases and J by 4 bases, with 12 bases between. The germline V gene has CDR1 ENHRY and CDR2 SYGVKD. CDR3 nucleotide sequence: TGTGCCATCAGTGAGTCGCGGGACTCTGGCACCGGGGAGCTGTTTTTT. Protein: CAISESRDSGTGELFF.

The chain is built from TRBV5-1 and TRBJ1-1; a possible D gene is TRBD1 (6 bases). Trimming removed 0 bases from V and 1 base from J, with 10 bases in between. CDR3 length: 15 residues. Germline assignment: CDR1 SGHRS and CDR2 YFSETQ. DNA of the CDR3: TGCGCCAGCAGCTTGGCCGGGACACCGAACACTGAAGCTTTCTTT. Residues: CASSLAGTPNTEAFF.

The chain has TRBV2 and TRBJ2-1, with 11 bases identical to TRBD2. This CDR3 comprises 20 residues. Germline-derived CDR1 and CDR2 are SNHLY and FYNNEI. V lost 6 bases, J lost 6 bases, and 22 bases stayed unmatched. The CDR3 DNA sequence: TGTGCCAGCAGGGGGACTAGCGGTGGGATGGCCATCCCCCGGGGCAATGAGCAGTTCTTC. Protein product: CASRGTSGGMAIPRGNEQFF.

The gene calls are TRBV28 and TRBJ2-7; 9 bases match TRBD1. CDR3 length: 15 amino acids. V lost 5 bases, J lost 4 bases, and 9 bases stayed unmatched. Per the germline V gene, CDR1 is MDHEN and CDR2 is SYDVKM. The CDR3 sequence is CASSETGTGLYEQYF. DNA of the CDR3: TGTGCCAGCAGTGAGACCGGGACAGGGCTTTACGAGCAGTACTTC.

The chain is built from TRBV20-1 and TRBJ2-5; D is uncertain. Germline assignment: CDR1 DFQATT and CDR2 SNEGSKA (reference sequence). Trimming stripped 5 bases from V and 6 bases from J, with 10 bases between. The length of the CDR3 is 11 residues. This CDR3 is CSAFGPKTQYF. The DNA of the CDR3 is TGCAGTGCTTTTGGGCCAAAGACCCAGTACTTC.

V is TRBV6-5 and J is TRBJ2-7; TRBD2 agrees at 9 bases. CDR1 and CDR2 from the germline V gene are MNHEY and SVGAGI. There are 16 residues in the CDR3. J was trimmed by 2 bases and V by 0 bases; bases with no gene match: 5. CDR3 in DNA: TGTGCCAGCAGTTACTCTGCTAGCGGGGTAGCCTACGAGCAGTACTTC. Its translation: CASSYSASGVAYEQYF.

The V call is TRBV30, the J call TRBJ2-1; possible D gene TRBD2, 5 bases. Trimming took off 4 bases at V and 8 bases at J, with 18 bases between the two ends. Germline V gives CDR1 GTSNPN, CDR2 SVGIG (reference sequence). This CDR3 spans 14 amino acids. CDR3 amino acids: CAWKRRVERYEQFF. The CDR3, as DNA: TGTGCCTGGAAGAGGCGGGTCGAGAGGTATGAGCAGTTCTTC.

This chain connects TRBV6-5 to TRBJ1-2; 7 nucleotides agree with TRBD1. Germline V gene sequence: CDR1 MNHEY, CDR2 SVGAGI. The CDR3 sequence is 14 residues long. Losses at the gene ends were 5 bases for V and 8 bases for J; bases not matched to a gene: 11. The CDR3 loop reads CASSPTGVLNGYTF. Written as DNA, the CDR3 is TGTGCCAGCAGTCCTACAGGGGTCCTCAACGGCTACACCTTC.

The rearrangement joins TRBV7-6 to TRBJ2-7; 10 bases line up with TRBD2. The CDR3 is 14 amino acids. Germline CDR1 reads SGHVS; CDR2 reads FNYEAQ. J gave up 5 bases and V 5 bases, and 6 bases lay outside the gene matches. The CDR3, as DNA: TGTGCCAGCAGCCAACCCGGACTAGCGGACGAGCAGTACTTC. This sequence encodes CASSQPGLADEQYF.

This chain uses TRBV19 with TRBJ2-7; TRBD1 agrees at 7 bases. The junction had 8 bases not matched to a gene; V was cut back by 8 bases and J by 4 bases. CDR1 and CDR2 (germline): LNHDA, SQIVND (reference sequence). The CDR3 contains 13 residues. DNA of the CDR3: TGTGCCAGTCGAACAGGGACAGAGTACGAGCAGTACTTC. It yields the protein CASRTGTEYEQYF. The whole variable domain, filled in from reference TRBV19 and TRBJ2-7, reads DGGITQSPKYLFRKEGQNVTLSCEQNLNHDAMYWYRQDPGQGLRLIYYSQIVNDFQKGDIAEGYSVSREKKESFPLTVTSAQKNPTAFYLCASRTGTEYEQYFGPGTRLTVT.

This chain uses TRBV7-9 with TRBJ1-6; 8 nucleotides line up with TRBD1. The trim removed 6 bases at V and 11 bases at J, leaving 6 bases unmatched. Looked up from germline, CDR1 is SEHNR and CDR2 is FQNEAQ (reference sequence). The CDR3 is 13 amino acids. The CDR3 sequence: CASSYGQGPPLHF. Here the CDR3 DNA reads TGTGCCAGCAGTTACGGACAGGGTCCACCCCTCCACTTT. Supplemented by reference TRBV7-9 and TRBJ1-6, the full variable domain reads DTGVSQNPRHKITKRGQNVTFRCDPISEHNRLYWYRQTLGQGPEFLTYFQNEAQLEKSRLLSDRFSAERPKGSFSTLEIQRTEQGDSAMYLCASSYGQGPPLHFGNGTRLTVT.

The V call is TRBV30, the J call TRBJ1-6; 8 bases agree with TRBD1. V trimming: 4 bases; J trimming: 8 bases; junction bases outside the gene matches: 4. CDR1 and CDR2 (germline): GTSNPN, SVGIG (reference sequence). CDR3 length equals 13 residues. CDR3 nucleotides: TGTGCCTGGAACGGACAGGGATATTCACCCCTCCACTTT. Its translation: CAWNGQGYSPLHF.